The 16 T cell receptor beta chains below were found in one sample sequenced in a study of T cells after yellow fever vaccination. TCRdb independently ran MiXCR on the 5' RACE reads; one entry per CDR3 protein. The sample includes about 260,000 distinct CDR3 sequences, around 3.5% of them seen just once. The source material was PBMCs, sampled 15 days after the yellow fever booster vaccination. The receptors come from a young man who received the YFV17D yellow fever vaccine.

This clonotype appeared many times. J is TRBJ2-2 and V is TRBV12-3 or TRBV12-4; the D gene is possibly TRBD1 (6 bases). V lost 7 bases and J lost 5, with 20 bases in between. CDR3 length equals 16 residues. The CDR3 here is CASIFTGSLRTGELFF. In DNA, the CDR3 is TGTGCCAGCATCTTTACAGGGAGCCTTAGGACCGGGGAGCTGTTTTTT.

This chain joins TRBV6-2 or TRBV6-3 and TRBJ1-1; D might be TRBD1 (5 bases). Trimming took 7 bases from V and 5 from J, leaving 14 bases between them. The CDR3 sequence is 13 residues long. Germline V gene sequence: CDR1 MNHEY, CDR2 SVGEGT. This CDR3 reads CASKGTFRTEAFF. CDR3 nucleotides: TGTGCCAGCAAGGGGACCTTTAGGACTGAAGCTTTCTTT.

This chain joins TRBV5-4 and TRBJ2-1; D gene unclear. Looked up from germline, CDR1 is SGHNT and CDR2 is YYREEE (reference sequence). This CDR3 contains 14 residues. The V end was cut by 0 bases, the J end by 2 bases, with 6 bases between. In DNA form, the CDR3 reads TGTGCCAGCAGCTTGGTGGAGACCTACAATGAGCAGTTCTTC. It specifies CASSLVETYNEQFF.

This clonotype was recorded at least ten times. The V call is TRBV15, the J call TRBJ2-2, with D tentatively TRBD1 or TRBD2 (6 bases each). The CDR3 sequence is 13 residues long. Trimming pared 5 bases from V and 9 bases from J, leaving 13 bases between. CDR1 LNHNV and CDR2 YYDKDF come from the germline V gene (reference sequence). CDR3 residues: CATSRGGLWELFF. The CDR3 DNA follows: TGTGCCACCAGCCGTGGGGGGCTCTGGGAGCTGTTTTTT.

This clonotype has at least ten counts. This chain connects TRBV27 to TRBJ2-3, with 10 bases identical to TRBD2. This CDR3 has 16 amino acids. Per the germline V gene, CDR1 is MNHEY and CDR2 is SMNVEV (reference sequence). V was pared by 6 bases and J by 6 bases, with 12 bases of the junction left unmatched. DNA for the CDR3: TGTGCCAGCAGCTTCACTAGCGGGGTTCCGCTGGATACGCAGTATTTT. Translated: CASSFTSGVPLDTQYF.

This clonotype was seen at least ten times. V gene TRBV7-2 combines with J gene TRBJ1-3; no clear D gene. Looked up from germline, CDR1 is SGHTA and CDR2 is FQGNSA. The CDR3 is 16 amino acids. The V end was cut by 2 bases, the J end by 0 bases, with 11 bases between. CDR3 nucleotide sequence: TGTGCCAGCAGCTTAACCCACTCGAGCTCTGGAAACACCATATATTTT. Residues: CASSLTHSSSGNTIYF.

This clonotype was detected many times. V and J are TRBV24-1 and TRBJ2-3, with D maybe TRBD2 (6 bases). There are 12 residues in the CDR3. V dropped 9 bases and J dropped 3 bases, with 9 bases sitting between them. Germline assignment: CDR1 KGHDR and CDR2 SFDVKD. CDR3 sequence: CATGGMTDTQYF. The DNA for the CDR3 is TGTGCCACCGGCGGGATGACAGATACGCAGTATTTT.

This clonotype occurred many times. The chain uses TRBV4-2 and TRBJ2-7, with D maybe TRBD2 (7 bases). Trimming cost V 3 bases and J 2 bases, with 17 bases left between them. The germline V gene encodes CDR1 LGHNA and CDR2 YNFKEQ. The CDR3 length is 16 residues. The CDR3 DNA reads as TGTGCCAGCAGCCAGATAGGGGGGGCGGGGACCTACGAGCAGTACTTC. Its protein is CASSQIGGAGTYEQYF.

This clonotype was recorded many times. This chain uses TRBV6-1 with TRBJ2-2; TRBD2 matches 13 bases. Germline trimming cut 6 bases from V and 1 base from J; bases unmatched to any gene: 14. This CDR3 spans 20 amino acids. The V gene's germline CDR1 is MNHNS and CDR2 SASEGT. CDR3 bases: TGTGCCAGCAGCCCCGAACGCGGACTAGCGGGGGCCAGGAACACCGGGGAGCTGTTTTTT. Protein: CASSPERGLAGARNTGELFF.

This clonotype was recorded at least ten times. V is TRBV9 and J is TRBJ1-1, with D maybe TRBD1 (5 bases). The germline CDR1 and CDR2 sequences are SGDLS and YYNGEE. V shed 0 bases and J shed 1 base, with 13 bases lying between them. The CDR3 sequence is 16 residues long. The CDR3 is CASSVDSGTGNTEAFF. The CDR3 nucleotides read TGTGCCAGCAGCGTAGACTCCGGAACAGGGAACACTGAAGCTTTCTTT.

This clonotype was seen ten or more times. The genes are TRBV11-2 and TRBJ2-5, with 7 bases identical to TRBD2. CDR3 length: 17 residues. V trimming: 0 bases; J trimming: 1 base; junction bases outside the gene matches: 8. CDR1 is SGHAT, CDR2 FQNNGV, per germline. The CDR3 DNA sequence: TGTGCCAGCAGCTTAGAGCCAGCGGGGTACCTCCAAGAGACCCAGTACTTC. This encodes CASSLEPAGYLQETQYF.

A few counts support this clonotype. The V call is TRBV14, the J call TRBJ2-7, with 8 bases fitting TRBD1. Germline loops: CDR1 SGHDN, CDR2 FVKESK. This CDR3 region has 17 residues. Trimming removed 3 bases from V and 2 bases from J; junction bases left unmatched: 12. Here the CDR3 reads CASSQNLGQGPTYEQYF. In DNA, the CDR3 is TGTGCCAGCAGCCAGAACCTTGGACAGGGACCTACCTACGAGCAGTACTTC.

This clonotype appeared many times. The V and J genes are TRBV4-3 and TRBJ1-4; D call uncertain. Per germline, CDR1 LGHNA and CDR2 YSLEER. This CDR3 spans 13 amino acids. Trimming cost V 0 bases and J 10 bases, with 9 bases left between them. CDR3 amino acids: CASSQETGRKLFF. The DNA for the CDR3 is TGCGCCAGCAGCCAAGAGACCGGGAGAAAACTGTTTTTT.

The J gene is TRBJ1-1, the V gene TRBV7-9; no clear D gene. The CDR3 runs to 14 residues. Trimming cost V 8 bases and J 0 bases, with 13 bases left between them. Germline assignment: CDR1 SEHNR and CDR2 FQNEAQ (reference sequence). As DNA, the CDR3 is TGTGCCAGCGGAGGAGTAGGGATGAACACTGAAGCTTTCTTT. It is translated as CASGGVGMNTEAFF.

This clonotype was seen at least ten times. A read error may explain this, as a much larger clone is one base away. The V call is TRBV5-1, the J call TRBJ2-1; TRBD2 agrees at 12 bases. The germline CDR1 and CDR2 sequences are SGHRS and YFSETQ. The J segment lost 4 bases and the V segment lost 3 bases, leaving 2 bases of the junction unmatched. The CDR3 loop spans 15 amino acids. The CDR3 sequence is CASSSGTSGYNEQFF. As DNA, the CDR3 is TGCGCCAGCAGCTCCGGGACTAGCGGGTACAATGAGCAGTTCTTC.

Many counts were recorded for this clonotype. The chain is built from TRBV4-1 and TRBJ1-2, with no clear D. CDR1 is MGHRA, CDR2 YSYEKL, per germline. The V end lost 1 base, the J end lost 2 bases, and 2 bases lay between the germline ends. The CDR3 sequence is 12 residues long. CDR3 amino acids: CASSQGNYGYTF. The CDR3 DNA reads TGCGCCAGCAGCCAAGGGAACTATGGCTACACCTTC.